The clone carrying this T cell receptor beta chain has just one count. Germline V gives CDR1 SGHRS, CDR2 YFSETQ. There are 16 residues in the CDR3. Trimming removed 0 bases from V and 4 bases from J; junction bases left unmatched: 8. The record originates from a study of blood T cell repertoires in COVID-19. Across the whole study: PBMCs, B-cell-depleted T cells, or T cells were the source of the cDNA or gDNA that made up the material.

Profiling relied on immunoSEQ multiplex PCR, and the TCRdb table lists in-frame clones only, not all of them. This sample carries some 250,000 clones, 84% of them seen once, and the ten largest clones take 4% to 5%. This sequence was found in a man in his sixties with acute or convalescent COVID-19. This chain uses TRBV5-1 with TRBJ2-3; 7 positions agree with TRBD1. The sequenced material came from peripheral blood. In DNA, the CDR3 is TGCGCCAGCAGCTTGGGAGGACAGGCCGGCCCAGATACGCAGTATTTT. Translation: CASSLGGQAGPDTQYF.